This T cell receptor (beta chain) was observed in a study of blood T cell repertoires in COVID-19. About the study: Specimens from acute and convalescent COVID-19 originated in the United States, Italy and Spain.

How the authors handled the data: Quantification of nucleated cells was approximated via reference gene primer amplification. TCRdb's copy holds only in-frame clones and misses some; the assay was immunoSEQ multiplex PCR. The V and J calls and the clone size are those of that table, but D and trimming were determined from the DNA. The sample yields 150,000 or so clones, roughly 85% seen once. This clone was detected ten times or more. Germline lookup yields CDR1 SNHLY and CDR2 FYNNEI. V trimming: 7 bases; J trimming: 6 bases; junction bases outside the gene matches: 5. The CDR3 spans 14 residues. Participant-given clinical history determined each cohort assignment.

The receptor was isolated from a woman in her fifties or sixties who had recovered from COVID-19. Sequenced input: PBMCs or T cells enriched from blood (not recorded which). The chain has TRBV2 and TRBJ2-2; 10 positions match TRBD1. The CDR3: CASIRDRGAGELFF. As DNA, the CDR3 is TGTGCCAGCATCAGGGACAGGGGTGCCGGGGAGCTGTTTTTT.